The source of this T cell receptor beta chain is a study of vaccination and CD4 T cells after COVID-19 (dated by TCRdb to between 2021 and 2023). At the level of the whole study: Every convalescent patient had a positive nasal swab PCR test for SARS-CoV-2, with mild disease in 8 to 10 patients and severe disease in one. In approximately ten COVID-19 convalescent patients and a handful of infection-naive healthy vaccine recipients, the spike-specific CD4+ TCR repertoire before mRNA vaccination was compared with the repertoire after mRNA vaccination. The cultures were stimulated with overlapping spike peptide pools from SARS-CoV-2 and from the common cold coronaviruses HCoV-NL63, HCoV-OC43 and HCoV-229E. As controls, cultures received a CEFX viral epitope pool (the positive control), an HIV-1 Nef peptide pool (the negative control), or no peptide at all. Post-vaccine blood samples were taken a median of around 68 days after the second vaccine dose, with a range of roughly 13 to 250 days. Post-COVID blood samples were collected from convalescent patients a median of roughly 100 days after diagnosis, with a range of about 35 to 180 days. The convalescent cohort comprised six males and four females, including two Hispanic individuals, seven Caucasians, two Asians and one multiracial person. Participants received two doses of either the Pfizer-BioNTech BNT162b2 vaccine (n=8) or the Moderna mRNA-1273 vaccine (n=2). The paper as a whole reports these results and caveats: The median number of SARS-CoV-2-reactive clonotypes rose from around 20 after infection to roughly 38 after vaccination, but the change was not significant. In convalescent patients, a median approximately 86% of post-vaccine SARS-CoV-2-reactive clones were detected only after vaccination, and vaccine-specific priming was suggested by this finding. The study included relatively few convalescent patients and did not analyze early timepoints after natural infection. In convalescent patients, nearly all vaccine-specific clones (304 of 307) were found to be mono-reactive for SARS-CoV-2 spike rather than cross-reactive with common cold coronaviruses.

The sample's treatment or condition label is to be understood as: approximately 9-day PBMC culture with coronavirus spike peptide pools or control peptides (ViraFEST assay). To expand antigen-specific T cells with peptide pools and then pick out the expanded clonotypes through TCR sequencing, the study relied on the ViraFEST assay. The convalescent patients' positive SARS-CoV-2 PCR tests were from March to December 2020, which was before the Alpha, Beta and Delta variants emerged in the United States. Each well held 2 million to 2.5 million PBMCs cultured with approximately 10 ug/ml peptide pools in IMDM containing about 5% human AB serum and around 10 IU/ml IL-2. On days 3 and 7, half of the culture medium was replaced with fresh IL-2-containing medium. Once the cells had been in culture for about 10 days, the EasySep CD4+ T cell isolation kit was used to isolate CD4+ T cells by negative selection. PBMCs were separated from whole blood using Ficoll-Paque Plus gradient centrifugation and then either used fresh or cryopreserved at -140C. Culture conditions were generally each tested in triplicate wells.

The CDR3 sequence holds 13 residues, the cysteine and phenylalanine included. This entry keeps only the CDR3 DNA: 39 bases, framed from base 1. The germline V gene (reference sequence) sets CDR1 to DFQATT and CDR2 to SNEGSKA. Trimming costs V 1 base and J 9 bases, and their ends lie 15 bases apart. The method behind the library was PCR. TCR sequencing of DNA from cultured CD4+ T cells used the Oncomine TCR Beta short-read assay at the Johns Hopkins FTIC core. The QIAamp micro DNA kit was used to extract genomic DNA from the cultured CD4+ T cells. The Oncomine TCR Beta libraries from cultured CD4+ T cells were pooled using unique dual indexes and then sequenced on an Illumina iSeq 100. The study's own analysis went as follows. Non-productive sequences were removed, and CDR3s not starting with C, not ending with F or W, or shorter than 7 amino acids were discarded. Antigen-specific clonotypes were identified using the MANAFEST web application through comparison of peptide-stimulated wells with reference and other culture wells. Positive clones required FDR below 0.05, an odds ratio above 5, and productive frequency above 0.1% in at least two of three replicate wells. Clonotypes that were significantly expanded in both SARS-CoV-2 spike wells and at least one common cold coronavirus spike condition were defined as cross-reactive. Using R version 3.6.1, CDR3 homology was evaluated through Levenshtein distances (stringdist) along with unrooted phylogenetic trees (ape). TCRdb ran its own pipeline on the public reads, namely fastp trimming at Q25 and MiXCR clone calling, and kept in-frame beta chains. When rows share a CDR3 protein, they turn into one entry using the most common DNA and genes. The V and J calls here are based on TCRdb, not the publication. Recorded for this sample are under 20,000 distinct CDR3 sequences; about two fifths of them occurred a single time. The ten largest clones capture around 6.5% of the sample.

In the case of this clonotype: It has no known antigen specificity. It has no much larger one-base neighbor in the sample; base qualities were not kept.

The sequence derives from a human donor who had recovered from COVID-19. Here the chain combines TRBV20-1 and TRBJ1-2; the D segment could be TRBD1, given 5 matching bases. The sample in question was CD4+ T cells from blood, cultured in vitro, obtained before SARS-CoV-2 vaccination. The CDR3 loop reads CSARGSQGMSYTF. The base sequence is TGCAGTGCTAGAGGGTCCCAGGGAATGAGCTACACCTTC.